The 2 T cell receptor beta chains below were found in one sample sequenced in a study of T cells after yellow fever vaccination. From the 5' RACE reads, TCRdb called clonotypes with MiXCR, one entry per CDR3 protein. Here the sample spans hundreds of thousands of distinct CDR3 sequences, around 13% being singletons. The specimen comprised CD4+ T cells sorted from PBMCs, sampled 15 days after the yellow fever booster vaccination. Receptor source: a man between 18 and 29 years old who received the YFV17D yellow fever vaccine.

The chain couples TRBV5-1 to TRBJ2-7; TRBD1 might be the D (6 bases). The CDR3 has 13 residues. Looked up from germline, CDR1 is SGHRS and CDR2 is YFSETQ. Between the trimmed V and J ends, which lost 1 base and 7 bases, there was a span of 12 bases. The CDR3 coding sequence is TGCGCCAGCAGCTTGAGACCAGGGGAAGAGCAGTACGTC. Its translation is CASSLRPGEEQYV.

The sample holds a few counts of this clonotype. The chain employs TRBV4-3 and TRBJ1-1, with D perhaps TRBD1 (6 bases). The CDR3 length is 15 residues. Germline-derived CDR1 and CDR2 are LGHNA and YSLEER. The V gene lost 3 bases and the J gene lost 1 base, with 12 bases spanning the gap. The CDR3 sequence: CASSQYGQSNTEAFF. CDR3 DNA: TGCGCCAGCAGCCAGTACGGACAGTCGAACACTGAAGCTTTCTTT.